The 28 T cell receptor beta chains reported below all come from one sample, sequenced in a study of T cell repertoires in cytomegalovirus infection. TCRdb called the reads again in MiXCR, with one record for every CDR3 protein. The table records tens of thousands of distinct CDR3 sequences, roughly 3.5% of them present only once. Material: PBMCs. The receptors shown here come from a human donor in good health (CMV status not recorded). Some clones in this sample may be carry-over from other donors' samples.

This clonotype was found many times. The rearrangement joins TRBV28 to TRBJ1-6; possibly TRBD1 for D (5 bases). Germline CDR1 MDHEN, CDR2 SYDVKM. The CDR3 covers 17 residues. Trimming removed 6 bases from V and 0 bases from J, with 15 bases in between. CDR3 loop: CASRRGRPNSYNSPLHF. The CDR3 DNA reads TGTGCCAGCAGGCGGGGGAGGCCGAACTCCTATAATTCACCCCTCCACTTT.

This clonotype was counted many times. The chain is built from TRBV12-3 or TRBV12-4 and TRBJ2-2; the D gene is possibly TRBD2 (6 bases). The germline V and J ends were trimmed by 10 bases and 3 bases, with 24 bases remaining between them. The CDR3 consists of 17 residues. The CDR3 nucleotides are TGTGCCACTGGACGGGGACTTTTGTCATTGGACACCGGGGAGCTGTTTTTT. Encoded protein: CATGRGLLSLDTGELFF.

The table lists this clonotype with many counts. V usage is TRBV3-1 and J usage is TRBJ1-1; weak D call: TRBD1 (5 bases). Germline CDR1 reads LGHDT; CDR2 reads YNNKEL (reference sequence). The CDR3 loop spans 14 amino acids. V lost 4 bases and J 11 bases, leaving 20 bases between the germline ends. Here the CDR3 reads CASSPLRGAWWAFF. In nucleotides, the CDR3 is TGTGCCAGCAGCCCCCTGAGAGGGGCCTGGTGGGCTTTCTTT.

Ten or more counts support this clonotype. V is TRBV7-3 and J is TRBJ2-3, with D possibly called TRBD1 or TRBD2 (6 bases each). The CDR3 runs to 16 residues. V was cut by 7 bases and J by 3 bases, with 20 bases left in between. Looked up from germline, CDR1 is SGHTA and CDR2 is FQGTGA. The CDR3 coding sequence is TGTGCCAGCACCCTACTAGGGGGGTACGGTACAGATACGCAGTATTTT. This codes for CASTLLGGYGTDTQYF.

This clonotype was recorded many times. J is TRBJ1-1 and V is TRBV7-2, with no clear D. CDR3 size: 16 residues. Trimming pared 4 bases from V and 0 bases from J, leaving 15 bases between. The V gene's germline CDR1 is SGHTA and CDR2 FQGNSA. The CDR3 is CASSSLLGSLNTEAFF. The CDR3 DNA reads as TGTGCCAGCAGCTCCCTATTAGGGTCCCTGAACACTGAAGCTTTCTTT. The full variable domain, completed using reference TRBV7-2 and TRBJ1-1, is GAGVSQSPSNKVTEKGKDVELRCDPISGHTALYWYRQSLGQGLEFLIYFQGNSAPDKSGLPSDRFSAERTGGSVSTLTIQRTQQEDSAVYLCASSSLLGSLNTEAFFGQGTRLTVV.

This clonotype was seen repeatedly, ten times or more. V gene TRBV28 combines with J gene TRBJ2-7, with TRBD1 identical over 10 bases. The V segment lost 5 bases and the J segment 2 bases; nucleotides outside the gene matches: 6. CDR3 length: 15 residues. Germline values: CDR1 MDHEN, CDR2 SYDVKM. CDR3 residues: CASSMRDRGPYEQYF. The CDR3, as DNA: TGTGCCAGCAGTATGAGGGACAGGGGCCCCTACGAGCAGTACTTC.

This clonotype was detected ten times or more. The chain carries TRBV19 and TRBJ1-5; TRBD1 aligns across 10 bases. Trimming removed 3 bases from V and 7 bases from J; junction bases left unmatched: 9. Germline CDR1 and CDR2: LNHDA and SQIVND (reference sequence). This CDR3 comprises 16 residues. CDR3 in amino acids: CASSIPGQGMGQPQHF. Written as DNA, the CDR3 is TGTGCCAGTAGTATCCCGGGACAGGGGATGGGGCAGCCCCAGCATTTT.

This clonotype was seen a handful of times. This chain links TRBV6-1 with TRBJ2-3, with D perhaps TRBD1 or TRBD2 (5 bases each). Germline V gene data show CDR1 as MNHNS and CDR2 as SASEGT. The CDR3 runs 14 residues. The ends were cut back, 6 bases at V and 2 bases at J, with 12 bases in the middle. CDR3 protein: CASSLSGHTDTQYF. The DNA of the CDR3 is TGTGCCAGCAGCCTAAGCGGACACACAGATACGCAGTATTTT.

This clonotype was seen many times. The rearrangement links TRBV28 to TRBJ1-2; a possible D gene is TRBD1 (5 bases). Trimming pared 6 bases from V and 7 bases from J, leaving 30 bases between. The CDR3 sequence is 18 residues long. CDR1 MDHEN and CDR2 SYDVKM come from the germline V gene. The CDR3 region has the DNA TGTGCCAGCAGCCTCAATGCCGGAGGGACCGGTCTACATAGTGGCTACACCTTC. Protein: CASSLNAGGTGLHSGYTF.

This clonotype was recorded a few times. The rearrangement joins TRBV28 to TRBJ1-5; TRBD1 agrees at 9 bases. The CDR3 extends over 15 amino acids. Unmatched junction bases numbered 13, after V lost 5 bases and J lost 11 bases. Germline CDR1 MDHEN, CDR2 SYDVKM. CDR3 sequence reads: CASSPWTGAKEAQHF. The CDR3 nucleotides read TGTGCCAGCAGTCCCTGGACAGGGGCAAAGGAGGCCCAGCATTTT.

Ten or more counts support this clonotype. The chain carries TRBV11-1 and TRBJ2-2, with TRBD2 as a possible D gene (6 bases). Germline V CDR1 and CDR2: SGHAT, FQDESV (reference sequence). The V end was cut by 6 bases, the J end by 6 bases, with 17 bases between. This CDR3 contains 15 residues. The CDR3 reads CASSPGDGEAGELFF. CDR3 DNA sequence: TGTGCCAGCAGTCCGGGGGACGGGGAAGCCGGGGAGCTGTTTTTT. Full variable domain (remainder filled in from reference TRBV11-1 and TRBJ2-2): EAEVAQSPRYKITEKSQAVAFWCDPISGHATLYWYRQILGQGPELLVQFQDESVVDDSQLPKDRFSAERLKGVDSTLKIQPAELGDSAMYLCASSPGDGEAGELFFGEGSRLTVL.

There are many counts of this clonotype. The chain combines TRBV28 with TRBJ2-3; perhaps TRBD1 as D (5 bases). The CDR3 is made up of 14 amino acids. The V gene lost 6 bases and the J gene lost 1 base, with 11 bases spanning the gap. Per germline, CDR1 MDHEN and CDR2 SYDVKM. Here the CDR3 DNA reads TGTGCCAGCAGGGAAACGACAGGCACAGATACGCAGTATTTT. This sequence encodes CASRETTGTDTQYF.

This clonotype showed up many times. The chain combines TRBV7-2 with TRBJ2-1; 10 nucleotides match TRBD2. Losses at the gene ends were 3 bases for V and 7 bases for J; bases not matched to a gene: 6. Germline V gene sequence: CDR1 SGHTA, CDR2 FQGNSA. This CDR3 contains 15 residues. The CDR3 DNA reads TGTGCCAGCAGCTTGTTTCTAGCGGGGGAGAATGAGCAGTTCTTC. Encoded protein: CASSLFLAGENEQFF. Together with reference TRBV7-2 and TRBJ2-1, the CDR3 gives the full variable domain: GAGVSQSPSNKVTEKGKDVELRCDPISGHTALYWYRQSLGQGLEFLIYFQGNSAPDKSGLPSDRFSAERTGGSVSTLTIQRTQQEDSAVYLCASSLFLAGENEQFFGPGTRLTVL.

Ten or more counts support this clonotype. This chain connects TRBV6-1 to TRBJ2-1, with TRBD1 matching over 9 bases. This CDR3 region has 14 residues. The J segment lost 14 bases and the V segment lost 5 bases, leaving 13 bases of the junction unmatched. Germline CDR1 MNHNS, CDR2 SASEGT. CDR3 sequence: CASSPGTGSPFKFF. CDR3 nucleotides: TGTGCCAGCAGTCCTGGGACAGGGTCCCCCTTTAAGTTCTTC.

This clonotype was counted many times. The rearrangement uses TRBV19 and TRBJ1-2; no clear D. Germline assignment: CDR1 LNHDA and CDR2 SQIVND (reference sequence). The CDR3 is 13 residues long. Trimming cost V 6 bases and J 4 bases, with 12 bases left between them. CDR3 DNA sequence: TGTGCCAGTAGCCCCGGACGGATCTATGGCTACACCTTC. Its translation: CASSPGRIYGYTF.

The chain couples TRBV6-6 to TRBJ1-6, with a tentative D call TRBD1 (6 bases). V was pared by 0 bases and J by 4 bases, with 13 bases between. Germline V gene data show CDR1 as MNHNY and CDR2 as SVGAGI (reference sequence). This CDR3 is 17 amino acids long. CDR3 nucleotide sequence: TGTGCCAGCAGTTACTCTCGGGCAGGGGAATATAATTCACCCCTCCACTTT. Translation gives CASSYSRAGEYNSPLHF.

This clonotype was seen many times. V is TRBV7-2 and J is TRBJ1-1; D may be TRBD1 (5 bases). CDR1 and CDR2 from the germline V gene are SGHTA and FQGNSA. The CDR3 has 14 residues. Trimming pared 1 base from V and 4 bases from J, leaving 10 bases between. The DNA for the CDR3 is TGTGCCAGCAGCTTAGGTCACGGGGGCACTGAAGCTTTCTTT. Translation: CASSLGHGGTEAFF.

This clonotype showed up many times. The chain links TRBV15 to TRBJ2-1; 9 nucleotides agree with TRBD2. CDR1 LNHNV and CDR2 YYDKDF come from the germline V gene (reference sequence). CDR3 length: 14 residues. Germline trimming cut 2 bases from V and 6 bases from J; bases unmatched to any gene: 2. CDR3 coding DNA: TGTGCCACCAGCAGACAGGGACTAGCCAATGAGCAGTTCTTC. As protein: CATSRQGLANEQFF.

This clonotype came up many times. The CDR3 loop reads CASSREKGLGYTF. The CDR3 nucleotides are TGTGCCAGCAGTCGGGAGAAGGGACTTGGCTACACCTTC. This chain connects TRBV28 to TRBJ1-2; D might be TRBD1 (5 bases). Per the germline V gene, CDR1 is MDHEN and CDR2 is SYDVKM. V lost 5 bases and J 7 bases, leaving 14 bases between the germline ends. There are 13 residues in the CDR3.

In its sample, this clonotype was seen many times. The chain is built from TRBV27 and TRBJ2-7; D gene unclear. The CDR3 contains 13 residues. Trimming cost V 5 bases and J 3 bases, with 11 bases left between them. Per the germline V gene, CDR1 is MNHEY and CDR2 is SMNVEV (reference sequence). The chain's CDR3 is CASSPRTYYEQYF. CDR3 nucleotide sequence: TGTGCCAGCAGTCCGCGTACATACTACGAGCAGTACTTC.

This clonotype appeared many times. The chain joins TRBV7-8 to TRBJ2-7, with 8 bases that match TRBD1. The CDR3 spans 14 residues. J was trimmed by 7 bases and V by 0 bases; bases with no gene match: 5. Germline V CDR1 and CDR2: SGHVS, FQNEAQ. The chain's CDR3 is CASSLAGRGPEQYF. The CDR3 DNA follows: TGTGCCAGCAGCTTAGCGGGCAGGGGGCCAGAGCAGTACTTC.

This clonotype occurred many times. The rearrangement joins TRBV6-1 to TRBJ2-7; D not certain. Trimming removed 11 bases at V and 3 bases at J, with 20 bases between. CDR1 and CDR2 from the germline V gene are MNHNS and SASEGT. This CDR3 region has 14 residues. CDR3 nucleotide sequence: TGTGCCTCAGCAGTGAGTAAGGGCCTCTACGAGCAGTACTTC. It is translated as CASAVSKGLYEQYF.

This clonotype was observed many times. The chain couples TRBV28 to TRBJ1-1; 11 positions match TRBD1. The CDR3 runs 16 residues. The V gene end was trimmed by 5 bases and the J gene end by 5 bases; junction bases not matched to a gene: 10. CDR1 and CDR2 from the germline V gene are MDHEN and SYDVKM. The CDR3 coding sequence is TGTGCCAGCAGTCCCGGGACAGGGGGACGTTGGACTGAAGCTTTCTTT. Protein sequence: CASSPGTGGRWTEAFF.

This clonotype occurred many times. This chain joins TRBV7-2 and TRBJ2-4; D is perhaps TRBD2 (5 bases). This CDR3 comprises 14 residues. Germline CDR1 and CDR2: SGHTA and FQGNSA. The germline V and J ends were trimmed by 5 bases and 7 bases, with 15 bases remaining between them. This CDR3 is CASSRAAPGNIQYF. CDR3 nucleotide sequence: TGTGCCAGCAGCCGGGCGGCCCCGGGGAACATTCAGTACTTC.

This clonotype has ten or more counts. CDR3 bases: TGCGCCAGCAGCTCCCCCTCCACAGATGAAAAACTGTTTTTT. Amino acids: CASSSPSTDEKLFF. This chain uses TRBV5-1 with TRBJ1-4; D uncertain. The CDR3 length is 14 residues. The V end was cut by 3 bases, the J end by 6 bases, with 12 bases between. Germline loops: CDR1 SGHRS, CDR2 YFSETQ.

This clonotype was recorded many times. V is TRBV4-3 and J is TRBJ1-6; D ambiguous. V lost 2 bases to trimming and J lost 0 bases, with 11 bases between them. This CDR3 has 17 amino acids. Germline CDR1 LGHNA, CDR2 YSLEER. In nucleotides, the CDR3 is TGCGCCAGCAGCCAAAGTCCCTCCAGCTCCTATAATTCACCCCTCCACTTT. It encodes CASSQSPSSSYNSPLHF.

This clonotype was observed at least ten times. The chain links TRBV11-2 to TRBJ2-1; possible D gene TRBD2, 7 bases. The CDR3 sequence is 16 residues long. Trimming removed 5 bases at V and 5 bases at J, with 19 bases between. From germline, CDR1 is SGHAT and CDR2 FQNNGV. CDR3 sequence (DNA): TGTGCCAGCAGCCGGGGGCGGGGGCTCCGTAACAATGAGCAGTTCTTC. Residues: CASSRGRGLRNNEQFF.

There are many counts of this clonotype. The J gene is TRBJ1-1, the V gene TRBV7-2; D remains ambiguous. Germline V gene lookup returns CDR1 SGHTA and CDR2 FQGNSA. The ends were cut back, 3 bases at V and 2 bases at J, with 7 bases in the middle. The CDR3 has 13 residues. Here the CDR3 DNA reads TGTGCCAGCAGCTTGGCCACTAACACTGAAGCTTTCTTT. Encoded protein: CASSLATNTEAFF. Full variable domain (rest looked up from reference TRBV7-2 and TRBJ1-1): GAGVSQSPSNKVTEKGKDVELRCDPISGHTALYWYRQSLGQGLEFLIYFQGNSAPDKSGLPSDRFSAERTGGSVSTLTIQRTQQEDSAVYLCASSLATNTEAFFGQGTRLTVV.